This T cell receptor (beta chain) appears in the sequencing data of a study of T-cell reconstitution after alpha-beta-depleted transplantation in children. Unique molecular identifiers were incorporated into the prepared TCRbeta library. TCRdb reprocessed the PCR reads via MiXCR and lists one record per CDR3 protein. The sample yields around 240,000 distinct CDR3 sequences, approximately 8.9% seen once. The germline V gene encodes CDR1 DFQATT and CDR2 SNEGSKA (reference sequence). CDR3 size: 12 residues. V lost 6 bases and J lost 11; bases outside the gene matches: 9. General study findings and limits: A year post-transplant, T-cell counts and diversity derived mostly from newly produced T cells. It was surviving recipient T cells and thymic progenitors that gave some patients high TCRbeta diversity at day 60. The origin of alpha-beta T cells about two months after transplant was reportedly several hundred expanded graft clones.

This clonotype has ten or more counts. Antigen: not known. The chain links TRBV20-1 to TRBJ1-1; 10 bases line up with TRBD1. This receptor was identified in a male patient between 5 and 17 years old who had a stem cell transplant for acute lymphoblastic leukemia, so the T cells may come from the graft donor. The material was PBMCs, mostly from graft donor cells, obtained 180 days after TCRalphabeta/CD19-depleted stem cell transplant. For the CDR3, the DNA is TGCAGTGCGACCGGACAGGGGGAACCGGCTTTCTTT. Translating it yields CSATGQGEPAFF.